The 5 T cell receptor beta chains reported below all come from one sample, sequenced in a study of T cells after yellow fever vaccination (dated by TCRdb to between 2019 and 2020). The library was made by 5' RACE. For sequencing, an Illumina HiSeq 2500 was employed. The public reads were quality trimmed at Q25 with fastp and then assembled into clones with MiXCR by TCRdb, keeping productive beta chains. Each entry merges the rows of one CDR3 protein and shows their most common DNA and genes. The sample data list 300,000 to 400,000 distinct CDR3 sequences, and roughly 8.4% of these were observed just once. Of the sample, around 17% is held by the ten largest clones. Explained via the paper, the treatment or condition label denotes: live attenuated yellow fever vaccine strain. The source was PBMCs, collected about 41 days after the first yellow fever vaccination. The receptors originated from a man aged 18 to 30 who received the YFV17D yellow fever vaccine.

The chain employs TRBV6-1 and TRBJ2-1; 9 bases agree with TRBD1. V shed 5 bases, J shed 6 bases, and the junction held 8 bases outside the gene matches. Germline V gene data show CDR1 as MNHNS and CDR2 as SASEGT. CDR3 length: 15 residues. CDR3 loop: CASSPGGQGSNEQFF. As DNA, the CDR3 is TGTGCCAGCAGTCCCGGGGGACAGGGCTCCAATGAGCAGTTCTTC.

There are a few counts of this clonotype. The J gene is TRBJ2-7, the V gene TRBV5-6; D gene unclear. Trimming stripped 5 bases from V and 0 bases from J, with 15 bases between. Germline V gene sequence: CDR1 SGHDT, CDR2 YYEEEE. The CDR3 runs to 15 residues. CDR3 sequence (DNA): TGTGCCAGCAGACTACAAGGCCCGTACTCCTACGAGCAGTACGTC. Translated: CASRLQGPYSYEQYV.

V usage is TRBV30 and J usage is TRBJ1-1; D gene uncertain. V lost 3 bases and J 1 base, leaving 12 bases between the germline ends. From germline, CDR1 is GTSNPN and CDR2 SVGIG (reference sequence). This CDR3 comprises 14 residues. CDR3 region: CAWSPLTPNTEAFF. CDR3 coding DNA: TGTGCCTGGAGCCCCCTTACACCGAACACTGAAGCTTTCTTT.

Details on this clonotype: The final CDR3 position lacks the conserved phenylalanine or tryptophan, pointing to a likely read error. The chain recombines TRBV7-6 with TRBJ2-7; maybe TRBD1 (6 bases). Germline loops: CDR1 SGHVS, CDR2 FNYEAQ. The V gene lost 5 bases and the J gene lost 4 bases, with 12 bases spanning the gap. This CDR3 has 13 residues. In DNA form, the CDR3 reads TGTGCCAGCAGCCCCGGACAGACATACGAGCAGTACTCC. Its translation is CASSPGQTYEQYS.

The genes are TRBV4-3 and TRBJ2-2; weak D call: TRBD2 (5 bases). The CDR3 covers 17 residues. Germline CDR1 is LGHNA and CDR2 is YSLEER. Trimming removed 3 bases at V and 3 bases at J, with 17 bases between. The CDR3 is CASSQGMTNRYTGELFF. The CDR3 nucleotides are TGCGCCAGCAGCCAGGGGATGACTAACCGATACACCGGGGAGCTGTTTTTT.